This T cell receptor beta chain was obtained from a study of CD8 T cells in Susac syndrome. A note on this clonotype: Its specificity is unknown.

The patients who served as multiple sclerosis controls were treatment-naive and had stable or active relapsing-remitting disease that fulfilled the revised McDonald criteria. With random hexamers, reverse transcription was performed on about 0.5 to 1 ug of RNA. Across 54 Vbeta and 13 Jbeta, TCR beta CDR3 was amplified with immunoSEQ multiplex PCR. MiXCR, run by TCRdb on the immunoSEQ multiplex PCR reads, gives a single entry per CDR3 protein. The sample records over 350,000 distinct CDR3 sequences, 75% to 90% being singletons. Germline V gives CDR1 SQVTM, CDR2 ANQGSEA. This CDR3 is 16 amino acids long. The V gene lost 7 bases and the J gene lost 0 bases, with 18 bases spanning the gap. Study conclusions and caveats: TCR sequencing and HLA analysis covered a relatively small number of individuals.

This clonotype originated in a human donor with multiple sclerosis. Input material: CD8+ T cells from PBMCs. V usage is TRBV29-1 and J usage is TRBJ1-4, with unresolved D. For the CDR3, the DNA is TGCAGCGACAACAACAGAAGAAGCACAACTAATGAAAAACTGTTTTTT. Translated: CSDNNRRSTTNEKLFF.